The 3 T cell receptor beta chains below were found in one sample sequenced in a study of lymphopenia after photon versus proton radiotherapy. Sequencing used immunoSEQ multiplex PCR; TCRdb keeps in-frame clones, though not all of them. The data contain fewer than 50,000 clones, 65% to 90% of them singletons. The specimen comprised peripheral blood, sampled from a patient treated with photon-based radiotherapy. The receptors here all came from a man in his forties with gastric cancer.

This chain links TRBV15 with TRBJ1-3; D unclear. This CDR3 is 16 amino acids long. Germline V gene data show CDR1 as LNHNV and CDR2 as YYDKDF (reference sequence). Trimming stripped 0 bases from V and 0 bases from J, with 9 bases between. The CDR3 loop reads CATSREETRSGNTIYF. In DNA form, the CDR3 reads TGTGCCACCAGCAGAGAGGAGACCCGCTCTGGAAACACCATATATTTT.

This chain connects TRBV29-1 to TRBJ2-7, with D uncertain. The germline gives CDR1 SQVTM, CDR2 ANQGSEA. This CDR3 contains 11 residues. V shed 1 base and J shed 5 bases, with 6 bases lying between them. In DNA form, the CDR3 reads TGCAGCGTTGAAGTATTCGACGAGCAGTACTTC. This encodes CSVEVFDEQYF.

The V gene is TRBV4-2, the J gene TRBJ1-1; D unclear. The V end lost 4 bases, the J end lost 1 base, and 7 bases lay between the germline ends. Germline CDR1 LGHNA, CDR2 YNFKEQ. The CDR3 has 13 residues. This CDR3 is CASSRSQNTEAFF. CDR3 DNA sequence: TGTGCCAGCAGCCGATCACAGAACACTGAAGCTTTCTTT.